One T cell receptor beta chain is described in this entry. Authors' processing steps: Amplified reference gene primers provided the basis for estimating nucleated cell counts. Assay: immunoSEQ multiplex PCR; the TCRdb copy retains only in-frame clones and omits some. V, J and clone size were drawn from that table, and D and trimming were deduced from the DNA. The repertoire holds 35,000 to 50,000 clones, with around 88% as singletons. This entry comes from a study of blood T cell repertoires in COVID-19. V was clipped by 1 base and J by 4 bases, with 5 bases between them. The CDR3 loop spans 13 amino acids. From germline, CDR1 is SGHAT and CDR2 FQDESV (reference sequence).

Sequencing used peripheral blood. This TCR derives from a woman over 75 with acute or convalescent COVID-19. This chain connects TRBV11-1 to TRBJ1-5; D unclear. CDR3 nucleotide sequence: TGTGCCAGCAGCTTAGGGGCGAATCAGCCCCAGCATTTT. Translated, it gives CASSLGANQPQHF.